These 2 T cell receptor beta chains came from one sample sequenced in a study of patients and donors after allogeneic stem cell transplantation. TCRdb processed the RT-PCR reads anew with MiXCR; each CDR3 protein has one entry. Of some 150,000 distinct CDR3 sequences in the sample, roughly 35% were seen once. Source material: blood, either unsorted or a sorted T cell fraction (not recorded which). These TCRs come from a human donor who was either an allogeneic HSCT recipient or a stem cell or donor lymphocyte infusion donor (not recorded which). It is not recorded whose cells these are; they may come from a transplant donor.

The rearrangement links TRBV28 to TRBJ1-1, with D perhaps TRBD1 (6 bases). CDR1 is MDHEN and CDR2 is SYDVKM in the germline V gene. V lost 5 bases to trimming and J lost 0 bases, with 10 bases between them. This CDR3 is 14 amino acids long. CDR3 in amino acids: CASSGDKMNTEAFF. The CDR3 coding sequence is TGTGCCAGCAGTGGGGACAAAATGAACACTGAAGCTTTCTTT.

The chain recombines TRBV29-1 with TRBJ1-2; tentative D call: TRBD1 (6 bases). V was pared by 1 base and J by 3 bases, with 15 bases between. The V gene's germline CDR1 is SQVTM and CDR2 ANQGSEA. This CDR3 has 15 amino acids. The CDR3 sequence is CSVEGTVSRDYGYTF. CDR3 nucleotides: TGCAGCGTTGAAGGGACAGTGTCAAGAGACTATGGCTACACCTTC. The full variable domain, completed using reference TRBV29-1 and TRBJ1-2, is SAVISQKPSRDICQRGTSLTIQCQVDSQVTMMFWYRQQPGQSLTLIATANQGSEATYESGFVIDKFPISRPNLTFSTLTVSNMSPEDSSIYLCSVEGTVSRDYGYTFGSGTRLTVV.